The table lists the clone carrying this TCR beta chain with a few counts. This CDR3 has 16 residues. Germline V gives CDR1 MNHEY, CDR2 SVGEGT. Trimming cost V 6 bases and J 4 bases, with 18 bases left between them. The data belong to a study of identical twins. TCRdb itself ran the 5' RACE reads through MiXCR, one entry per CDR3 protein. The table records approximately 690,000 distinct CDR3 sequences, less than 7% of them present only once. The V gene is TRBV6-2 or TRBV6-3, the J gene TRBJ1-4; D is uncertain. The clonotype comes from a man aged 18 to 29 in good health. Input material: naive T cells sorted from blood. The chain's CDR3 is CASSRPPDPVNEKLFF. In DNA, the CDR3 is TGTGCCAGCAGCAGACCTCCGGATCCCGTTAATGAAAAACTGTTTTTT.